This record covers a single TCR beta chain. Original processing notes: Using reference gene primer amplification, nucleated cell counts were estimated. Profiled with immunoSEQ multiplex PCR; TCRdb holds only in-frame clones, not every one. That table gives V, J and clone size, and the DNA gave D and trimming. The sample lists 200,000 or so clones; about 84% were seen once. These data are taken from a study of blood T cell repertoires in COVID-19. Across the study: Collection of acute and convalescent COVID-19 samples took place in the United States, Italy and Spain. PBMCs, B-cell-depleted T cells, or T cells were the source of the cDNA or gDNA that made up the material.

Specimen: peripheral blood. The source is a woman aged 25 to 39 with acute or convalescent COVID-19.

The CDR3 sequence: CASSLRQGHQPQHF. The CDR3 region has the DNA TGTGCCAGCAGTCTCCGACAGGGACATCAGCCCCAGCATTTT. This chain uses TRBV6-5 with TRBJ1-5, with 7 bases lining up with TRBD1. With V trimmed by 5 bases and J by 5 bases, 6 bases remained unmatched. CDR1 and CDR2 from the germline V gene are MNHEY and SVGAGI. The CDR3 extends over 14 amino acids.